One and the same sample provided the 30 T cell receptor beta chains below, sequenced in a study of T cell responses to AZD1222 COVID-19 vaccine. Produced via immunoSEQ multiplex PCR; TCRdb's table is partial and in-frame only. The table has 96,000 or so clones, 90% seen once. The sequences come from peripheral blood, collected on day 0 of AZD1222 vaccination. Every receptor here comes from an adult in good health.

This chain connects TRBV6-2 or TRBV6-3 to TRBJ2-7; D is possibly TRBD1 (6 bases). The CDR3 runs to 15 residues. CDR1 and CDR2 (germline): MNHEY, SVGEGT. V gave up 2 bases and J gave up 1 base, with 12 bases separating them. The CDR3 DNA reads TGTGCCAGCAGTTACCGGGCAGGGGCTTCCTACGAGCAGTACTTC. Translated: CASSYRAGASYEQYF.

Comments on this clone: At one end, the junction sequence differs from germline, possibly due to a read error. The chain recombines TRBV5-1 with TRBJ2-1, with D perhaps TRBD2 (5 bases). Per germline, CDR1 SGHRS and CDR2 YFSETQ. This CDR3 region has 14 residues. The CDR3 here is CASSLDGVNNEQFF. The CDR3 DNA reads TGCGCCAGCAGTTTGGACGGGGTTAACAATGAGCAGTTCTTC.

The V call is TRBV7-9, the J call TRBJ2-1; TRBD2 aligns across 12 bases. V shed 5 bases and J 8 bases; nucleotides not matched to a gene: 10. This CDR3 comprises 16 residues. Per germline, CDR1 SEHNR and CDR2 FQNEAQ (reference sequence). The CDR3, as DNA: TGTGCCAGCAGCCTGAGACCTAGCGGGAGGGCCTATGAGCAGTTCTTC. This gives the protein CASSLRPSGRAYEQFF.

The chain couples TRBV30 to TRBJ2-7; 8 bases are a match to TRBD1. Losses at the gene ends were 5 bases for V and 1 base for J; bases not matched to a gene: 10. The CDR3 loop spans 15 amino acids. In germline, CDR1 is GTSNPN, CDR2 SVGIG (reference sequence). The CDR3 coding sequence is TGTGCCTGGGAATACTCGGGACAGGCTTCCTACGAGCAGTACTTC. Protein sequence: CAWEYSGQASYEQYF.

The CDR3 loop is CASSRQSGGSSYNEQFF. The CDR3 region has the DNA TGTGCCAGCAGCCGACAATCCGGCGGGAGCTCCTACAATGAGCAGTTCTTC. The V gene is TRBV6-2 or TRBV6-3, the J gene TRBJ2-1; TRBD2 agrees at 7 bases. CDR1 and CDR2 from the germline V gene are MNHEY and SVGEGT. The CDR3 is 17 residues long. V shed 6 bases and J 0 bases; nucleotides not matched to a gene: 11.

The CDR3 is CASSSGWAKNIQYF. In DNA form, the CDR3 reads TGTGCCAGCAGCTCAGGGTGGGCCAAAAACATTCAGTACTTC. The chain links TRBV7-9 to TRBJ2-4; a weak D match, TRBD1 (5 bases). Trimming stripped 4 bases from V and 1 base from J, with 8 bases between. Per germline, CDR1 SEHNR and CDR2 FQNEAQ (reference sequence). The CDR3 runs to 14 residues.

The rearrangement joins TRBV24-1 to TRBJ2-1; 7 bases map to TRBD2. With 1 base clipped from V and 4 bases from J, the junction kept 3 bases outside the gene matches. CDR1 KGHDR and CDR2 SFDVKD come from the germline V gene. The CDR3 extends over 15 amino acids. The CDR3, as DNA: TGTGCCACCAGTGATTTCGAGGGAGGGTACAATGAGCAGTTCTTC. Encoded protein: CATSDFEGGYNEQFF.

This clone was recorded a few times. The chain combines TRBV2 with TRBJ1-2; D is undetermined. V shed 3 bases and J shed 5 bases, with 10 bases lying between them. Germline loops: CDR1 SNHLY, CDR2 FYNNEI. The CDR3 covers 13 residues. As DNA, the CDR3 is TGTGCCAGCAGTGAGGAGGTGTGGTATGGCTACACCTTC. Residues: CASSEEVWYGYTF.

The chain uses TRBV9 and TRBJ1-4; D remains ambiguous. The CDR3 is made up of 13 amino acids. V was pared by 0 bases and J by 7 bases, with 7 bases between. CDR1 and CDR2 (germline): SGDLS, YYNGEE. The CDR3 sequence is CASSVGSSEKLFF. The CDR3 region has the DNA TGTGCCAGCAGCGTAGGTTCTAGTGAAAAACTGTTTTTT.

This clone was seen a few times. The chain joins TRBV19 to TRBJ2-4; 9 nucleotides line up with TRBD1. The CDR3 totals 13 residues. The germline gives CDR1 LNHDA, CDR2 SQIVND (reference sequence). V dropped 4 bases and J dropped 6; count of bases not matched to a gene: 1. CDR3 in DNA: TGTGCCAGTAGTACGGACAGGGGAAACATTCAGTACTTC. The encoded protein is CASSTDRGNIQYF.

The chain combines TRBV19 with TRBJ2-1; D perhaps matches TRBD2 (6 bases). CDR1 is LNHDA and CDR2 is SQIVND in the germline V gene (reference sequence). This CDR3 is 16 amino acids long. Trimming left V 3 bases short and J 3 bases short, with 15 bases between. CDR3 DNA sequence: TGTGCCAGTAGTATCTCGGGACTCCTGAACTACAATGAGCAGTTCTTC. This gives the protein CASSISGLLNYNEQFF.

The chain links TRBV6-5 to TRBJ2-5; D remains unclear. Between the trimmed V and J ends, which lost 2 bases and 1 base, there was a span of 11 bases. The CDR3 is made up of 15 amino acids. From germline, CDR1 is MNHEY and CDR2 SVGAGI. In DNA, the CDR3 is TGTGCCAGCAGTTACGATGCTAGTGGCCAAGAGACCCAGTACTTC. Its translation is CASSYDASGQETQYF.

V gene TRBV7-2 combines with J gene TRBJ2-2; 7 bases are shared with TRBD2. The ends lost 5 bases at V and 5 bases at J; junction bases unmatched: 8. Germline V CDR1 and CDR2: SGHTA, FQGNSA. The CDR3 has 15 amino acids. This chain's CDR3 is CASSQSGGETGELFF. Here the CDR3 DNA reads TGTGCCAGCAGCCAGAGTGGGGGGGAAACCGGGGAGCTGTTTTTT. The variable domain in full, completed from reference TRBV7-2 and TRBJ2-2, reads GAGVSQSPSNKVTEKGKDVELRCDPISGHTALYWYRQSLGQGLEFLIYFQGNSAPDKSGLPSDRFSAERTGGSVSTLTIQRTQQEDSAVYLCASSQSGGETGELFFGEGSRLTVL.

The CDR3 sequence: CSVEDRNSGRPGEQFF. The DNA for the CDR3 is TGCAGCGTTGAAGATCGGAATAGCGGGAGGCCGGGGGAGCAGTTCTTC. This rearrangement joins TRBV29-1 to TRBJ2-1; TRBD2 aligns across 10 bases. The V segment lost 0 bases and the J segment 10 bases; nucleotides outside the gene matches: 12. Germline assignment: CDR1 SQVTM and CDR2 ANQGSEA. The CDR3 covers 16 residues.

V is TRBV19 and J is TRBJ2-7; 7 nucleotides align to TRBD1. The V and J ends lost 9 bases and 4 bases, in that order; junction bases with no gene match: 12. The CDR3 is 14 residues long. Germline-derived CDR1 and CDR2 are LNHDA and SQIVND (reference sequence). In DNA, the CDR3 is TGTGCCAGCAGGGGCACAGGGGATAAGTACGAGCAGTACTTC. Translated: CASRGTGDKYEQYF.

This clone showed up just once. This chain connects TRBV7-3 to TRBJ2-3; D assignment may be TRBD1 or TRBD2 (5 bases each). The length of the CDR3 is 15 residues. The germline V gene encodes CDR1 SGHTA and CDR2 FQGTGA. The ends were cut back, 4 bases at V and 8 bases at J, with 19 bases in the middle. The CDR3: CASSSGTSGRGTQYF. CDR3 nucleotides: TGTGCCAGCAGCTCTGGGACGTCGGGGCGAGGTACGCAGTATTTT. Supplemented by reference TRBV7-3 and TRBJ2-3, the full variable domain reads GAGVSQTPSNKVTEKGKYVELRCDPISGHTALYWYRQSLGQGPEFLIYFQGTGAADDSGLPNDRFFAVRPEGSVSTLKIQRTERGDSAVYLCASSSGTSGRGTQYFGPGTRLTVL.

The chain uses TRBV28 and TRBJ2-7; no clear D. Germline assignment: CDR1 MDHEN and CDR2 SYDVKM. This CDR3 is built from 12 residues. V shed 7 bases and J shed 4 bases, with 11 bases lying between them. CDR3 coding DNA: TGTGCCAGCAATTCTGAAGTATACGAGCAGTACTTC. Residues: CASNSEVYEQYF.

The rearrangement uses TRBV6-5 and TRBJ2-1, with 7 bases that match TRBD1. Germline V lookup: CDR1 MNHEY, CDR2 SVGAGI. The CDR3 totals 12 residues. The V segment lost 7 bases and the J segment 12 bases; nucleotides outside the gene matches: 9. CDR3 residues: CASNSQTGSQFF. The CDR3 coding sequence is TGTGCCAGCAATTCTCAGACAGGGTCGCAGTTCTTC.

This clone appeared a few times. This rearrangement joins TRBV20-1 to TRBJ2-7; D uncertain. The ends were cut back, 8 bases at V and 4 bases at J, with 12 bases in the middle. CDR3 length: 11 amino acids. The germline V gene has CDR1 DFQATT and CDR2 SNEGSKA (reference sequence). The CDR3 reads CSPIAGYEQYF. CDR3 nucleotide sequence: TGCAGTCCTATCGCCGGGTACGAGCAGTACTTC.

The J gene is TRBJ2-7, the V gene TRBV9; D not resolved. The V and J ends lost 4 bases and 3 bases respectively, with 20 bases between them. The CDR3 covers 16 residues. Germline loops: CDR1 SGDLS, CDR2 YYNGEE. The CDR3 spells CASSSMTQTQLYEQYF. The CDR3, as DNA: TGTGCCAGCAGCTCCATGACGCAAACCCAACTCTACGAGCAGTACTTC. Drawing the rest from reference TRBV9 and TRBJ2-7, the complete variable domain is DSGVTQTPKHLITATGQRVTLRCSPRSGDLSVYWYQQSLDQGLQFLIQYYNGEERAKGNILERFSAQQFPDLHSELNLSSLELGDSALYFCASSSMTQTQLYEQYFGPGTRLTVT.

This clone occurred once. The CDR3 loop reads CAGGSGANVLTF. In DNA, the CDR3 is TGTGCCGGGGGATCTGGGGCCAACGTCCTGACTTTC. The rearrangement uses TRBV7-9 and TRBJ2-6; D may be TRBD1 or TRBD2 (5 bases each). Germline V lookup: CDR1 SEHNR, CDR2 FQNEAQ (reference sequence). The CDR3 consists of 12 residues. The V end was cut by 11 bases, the J end by 1 base, with 6 bases between. Full variable domain (outside the CDR3, taken from reference TRBV7-9 and TRBJ2-6): DTGVSQNPRHKITKRGQNVTFRCDPISEHNRLYWYRQTLGQGPEFLTYFQNEAQLEKSRLLSDRFSAERPKGSFSTLEIQRTEQGDSAMYLCAGGSGANVLTFGAGSRLTVL.

The chain recombines TRBV6-5 with TRBJ2-2; unclear D gene. This CDR3 spans 14 amino acids. Germline CDR1 is MNHEY and CDR2 is SVGAGI. V was shortened by 2 bases and J by 5 bases, with 9 bases between the two germline ends. The CDR3 reads CASSYGLGTGELFF. The CDR3 DNA reads as TGTGCCAGCAGTTACGGGCTCGGAACCGGGGAGCTGTTTTTT.

The chain joins TRBV30 to TRBJ2-3; the D is unclear. CDR3 length: 13 residues. Deletions cut 3 bases from V and 4 bases from J, with 11 bases between. Germline V gives CDR1 GTSNPN, CDR2 SVGIG (reference sequence). CDR3 sequence (DNA): TGTGCCTGGAGCCCTGACTTCTCAGATACGCAGTATTTT. Encoded protein: CAWSPDFSDTQYF.

In DNA form, the CDR3 reads TGTGCCAGTAGTAGAACTCCTTCAGGGTTCGCCTACGAGCAGTACTTC. Translated, it gives CASSRTPSGFAYEQYF. The gene calls are TRBV19 and TRBJ2-7, with a possible D match to TRBD1 (5 bases). The CDR3 is 16 amino acids. Germline-derived CDR1 and CDR2 are LNHDA and SQIVND (reference sequence). V gave up 4 bases and J gave up 2 bases, with 18 bases separating them.

This chain uses TRBV19 with TRBJ1-5, with 9 bases that match TRBD1. J gave up 6 bases and V 7 bases, and 10 bases lay outside the gene matches. CDR3 size: 15 residues. Germline lookup yields CDR1 LNHDA and CDR2 SQIVND (reference sequence). CDR3 loop: CASTLSGTGFQPQHF. CDR3 nucleotides: TGTGCCAGTACCCTATCCGGGACAGGGTTTCAGCCCCAGCATTTT.

The chain has TRBV14 and TRBJ1-2; weak D call: TRBD1 (5 bases). The CDR3 totals 16 residues. V gave up 1 base and J gave up 5 bases, with 17 bases separating them. The V gene's germline CDR1 is SGHDN and CDR2 FVKESK. The CDR3 loop reads CASSQAGQVLNYGYTF. In nucleotides, the CDR3 is TGTGCCAGCAGCCAAGCTGGACAAGTTCTTAATTATGGCTACACCTTC.

The genes are TRBV5-5 and TRBJ2-2; no clear D gene. CDR3 length equals 15 residues. The germline CDR1 and CDR2 sequences are SGHKS and YYEKEE (reference sequence). The germline V and J ends were trimmed by 0 bases and 2 bases, with 8 bases remaining between them. This CDR3 reads CASSLGVPNTGELFF. CDR3 sequence (DNA): TGTGCCAGCAGCTTGGGGGTCCCCAACACCGGGGAGCTGTTTTTT.

In the case of this clone: The same CDR3 also results from other DNA sequences found in this sample. V is TRBV12-3 or TRBV12-4 and J is TRBJ2-7; 7 bases agree with TRBD2. The CDR3 sequence is 13 residues long. Trimming cost V 3 bases and J 6 bases; bases outside gene matches: 5. DNA for the CDR3: TGTGCCAGCAGTTTCGGGGGAGGGCGCGAGCAGTACTTC. This sequence encodes CASSFGGGREQYF.

This clone was counted a single time. This chain joins TRBV2 and TRBJ1-5; unclear D gene. CDR1 is SNHLY and CDR2 is FYNNEI in the germline V gene. The CDR3 has 16 amino acids. With 3 bases removed from V and 0 bases from J, the gap between germline ends came to 12 bases. CDR3 sequence: CASSDSGRFSNQPQHF. CDR3 sequence (DNA): TGTGCCAGCAGTGATAGCGGGCGGTTTAGCAATCAGCCCCAGCATTTT. The variable domain in full, with the rest retrieved from reference TRBV2 and TRBJ1-5, is EPEVTQTPSHQVTQMGQEVILRCVPISNHLYFYWYRQILGQKVEFLVSFYNNEISEKSEIFDDQFSVERPDGSNFTLKIRSTKLEDSAMYFCASSDSGRFSNQPQHFGDGTRLSIL.

V gene TRBV27 combines with J gene TRBJ2-2; D remains ambiguous. Germline CDR1 and CDR2: MNHEY and SMNVEV (reference sequence). V dropped 1 base and J dropped 9 bases, with 9 bases sitting between them. The CDR3 length is 13 residues. The CDR3 DNA is TGTGCCAGCAGTTTATACCCCCTTCGGGAGCTGTTTTTT. This sequence encodes CASSLYPLRELFF.